This TCR beta chain emerged from a study of blood T cells in healthy people across ages. Study-wide context: Per two T cells, about one barcoded beta molecule was captured through template switching. Whole-study findings and limits: Expanded clonotype shifts may have been confounded, as the donors had an unknown CMV status.

Staff drew around 10 milliliters of peripheral blood from each donor. Samples each yielded at least 5.5 micrograms of total RNA. To note about this clonotype: Its antigen is currently unknown.

PCR was performed a second time for about 7 to 11 cycles using a sample-barcoded 5' primer and a J-beta primer mix. TCRdb reanalysed the 5' RACE reads using MiXCR and keeps one entry per CDR3 protein. This sample has 1.5 million to 2 million distinct CDR3 sequences; about 30% occur once, and the top ten carry roughly 8%. The CDR3 has 13 amino acids. Germline V lookup: CDR1 SGHRS, CDR2 YFSETQ. V gave up 5 bases and J gave up 3 bases; unmatched junction bases: 4. This sequence originates from a woman in her twenties or thirties in good health. The source material was blood. The chain joins TRBV5-1 to TRBJ2-5; 7 bases match TRBD1. The CDR3 bases are TGCGCCAGCAGGACAGGGTCCGAAGAGACCCAGTACTTC. Amino acid sequence: CASRTGSEETQYF.